This T cell receptor beta chain was recovered during a study of blood T cells in healthy people across ages. A sample-barcoded 5' primer and a J-beta primer mix were used in a second PCR of about 7 to 12 cycles. TCRdb reanalysed the 5' RACE reads using MiXCR and keeps one entry per CDR3 protein. Among under 1,100,000 distinct CDR3 sequences listed, 20% to 25% were seen once. Germline V gives CDR1 MDHEN, CDR2 SYDVKM. The length of the CDR3 is 17 residues. Trimming took 2 bases from V and 5 from J; bases not matched to a gene: 10. General study results and limits: There were more naive CD4+ cells and higher diversity in long-lived donors than in aged donors.

Points on this clonotype: Its antigen is not known.

These same data were also listed under a study on T cells of mothers and their children. That work states: When the second PCR was run, its M1S primer added sample barcodes and 2-4 random nucleotides.

The rearrangement uses TRBV28 and TRBJ2-2, with 8 positions matching TRBD1. The sample comprised blood. The clonotype comes from a girl aged 2 to 9 in good health. CDR3: CASSLIWTGSVTGELFF. Here the CDR3 DNA reads TGTGCCAGCAGTTTAATCTGGACAGGGAGTGTGACCGGGGAGCTGTTTTTT.